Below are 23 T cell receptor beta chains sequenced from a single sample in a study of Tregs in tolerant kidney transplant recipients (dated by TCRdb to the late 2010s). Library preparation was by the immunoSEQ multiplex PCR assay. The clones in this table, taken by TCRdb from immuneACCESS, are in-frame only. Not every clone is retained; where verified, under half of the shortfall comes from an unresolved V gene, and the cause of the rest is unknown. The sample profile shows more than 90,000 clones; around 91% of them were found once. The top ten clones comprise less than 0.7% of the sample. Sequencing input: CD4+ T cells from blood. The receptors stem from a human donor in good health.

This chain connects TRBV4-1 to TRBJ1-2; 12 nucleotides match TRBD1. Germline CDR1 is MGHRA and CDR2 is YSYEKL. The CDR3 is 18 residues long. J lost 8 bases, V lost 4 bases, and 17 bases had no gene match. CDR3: CASSRLSSGTGGARGYTF. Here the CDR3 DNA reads TGCGCCAGCAGCCGCCTAAGTTCCGGGACAGGGGGCGCGAGGGGCTACACCTTC.

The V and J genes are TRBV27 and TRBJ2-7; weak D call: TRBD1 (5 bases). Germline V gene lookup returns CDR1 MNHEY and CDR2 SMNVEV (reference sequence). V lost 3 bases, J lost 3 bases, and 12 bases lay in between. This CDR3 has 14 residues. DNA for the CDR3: TGTGCCAGCAGTTTGGCCCCTAGGGGCTACGAGCAGTACTTC. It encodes CASSLAPRGYEQYF.

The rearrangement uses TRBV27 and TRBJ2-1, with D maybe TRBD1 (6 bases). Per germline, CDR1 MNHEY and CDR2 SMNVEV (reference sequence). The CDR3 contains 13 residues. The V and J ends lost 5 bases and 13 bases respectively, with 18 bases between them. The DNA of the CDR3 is TGTGCCAGCAGTCCCGGACGCTTACAGGGTCAGTTCTTC. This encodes CASSPGRLQGQFF.

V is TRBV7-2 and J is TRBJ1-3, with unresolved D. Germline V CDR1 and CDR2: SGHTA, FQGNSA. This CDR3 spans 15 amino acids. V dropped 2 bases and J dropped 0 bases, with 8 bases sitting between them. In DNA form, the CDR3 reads TGTGCCAGCAGCTTACAGGTTATCTCTGGAAACACCATATATTTT. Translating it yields CASSLQVISGNTIYF.

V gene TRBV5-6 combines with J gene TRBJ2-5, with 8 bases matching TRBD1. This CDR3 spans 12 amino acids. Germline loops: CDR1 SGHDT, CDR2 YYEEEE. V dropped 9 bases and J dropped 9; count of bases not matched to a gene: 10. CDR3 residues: CATRIRGQSQYF. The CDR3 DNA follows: TGTGCCACCCGTATCAGGGGGCAGTCCCAGTACTTC.

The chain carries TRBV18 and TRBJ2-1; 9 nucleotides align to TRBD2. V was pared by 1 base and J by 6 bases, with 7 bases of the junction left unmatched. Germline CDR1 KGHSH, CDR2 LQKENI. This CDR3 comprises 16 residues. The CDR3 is CASSPLPSGDINEQFF. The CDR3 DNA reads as TGTGCCAGCTCACCACTCCCTAGCGGGGACATCAATGAGCAGTTCTTC.

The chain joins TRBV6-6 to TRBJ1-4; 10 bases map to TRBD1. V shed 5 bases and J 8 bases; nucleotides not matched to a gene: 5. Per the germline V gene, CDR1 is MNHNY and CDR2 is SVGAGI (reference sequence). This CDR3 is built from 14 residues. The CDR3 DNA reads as TGTGCCAGCAGTGGACAGGGGGAGGTAGAAAAACTGTTTTTT. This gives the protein CASSGQGEVEKLFF.

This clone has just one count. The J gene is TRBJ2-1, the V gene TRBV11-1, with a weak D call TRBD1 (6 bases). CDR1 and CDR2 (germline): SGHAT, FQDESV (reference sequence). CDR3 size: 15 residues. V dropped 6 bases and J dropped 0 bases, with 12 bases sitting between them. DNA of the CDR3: TGTGCCAGCAGACCCCAGGGGAGCTCCTACAATGAGCAGTTCTTC. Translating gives CASRPQGSSYNEQFF.

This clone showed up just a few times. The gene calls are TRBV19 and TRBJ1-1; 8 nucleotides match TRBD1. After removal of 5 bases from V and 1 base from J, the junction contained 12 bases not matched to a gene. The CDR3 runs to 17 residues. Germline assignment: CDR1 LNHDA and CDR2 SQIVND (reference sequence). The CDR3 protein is CASSPQGGRGPNTEAFF. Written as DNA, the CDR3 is TGTGCCAGTAGTCCGCAAGGCGGCAGGGGGCCGAACACTGAAGCTTTCTTT.

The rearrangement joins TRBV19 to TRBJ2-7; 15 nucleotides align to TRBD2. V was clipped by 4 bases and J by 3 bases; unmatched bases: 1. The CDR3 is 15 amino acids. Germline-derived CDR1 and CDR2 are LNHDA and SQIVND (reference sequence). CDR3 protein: CASSKGLAGGYEQYF. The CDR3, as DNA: TGTGCCAGTAGTAAGGGACTAGCGGGAGGCTACGAGCAGTACTTC.

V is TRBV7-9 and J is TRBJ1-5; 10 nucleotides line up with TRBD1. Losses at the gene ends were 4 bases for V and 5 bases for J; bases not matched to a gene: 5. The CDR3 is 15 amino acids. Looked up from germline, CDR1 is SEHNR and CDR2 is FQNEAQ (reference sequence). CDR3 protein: CASSSETGGYQPQHF. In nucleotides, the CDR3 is TGTGCCAGCAGCTCCGAGACAGGGGGCTATCAGCCCCAGCATTTT.

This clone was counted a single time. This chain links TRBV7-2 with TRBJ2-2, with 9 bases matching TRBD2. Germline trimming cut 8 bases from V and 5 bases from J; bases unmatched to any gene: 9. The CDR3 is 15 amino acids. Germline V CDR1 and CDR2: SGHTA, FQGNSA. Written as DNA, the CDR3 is TGTGCCAGCGGCGGAGCAGCGGGAGGAACCGGGGAGCTGTTTTTT. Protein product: CASGGAAGGTGELFF.

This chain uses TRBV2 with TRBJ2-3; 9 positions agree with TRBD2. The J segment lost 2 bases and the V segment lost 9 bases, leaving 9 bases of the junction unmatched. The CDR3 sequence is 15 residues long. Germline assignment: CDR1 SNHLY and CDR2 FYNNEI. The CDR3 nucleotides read TGTGCCAGAAGTTCCCGGACTAGCGACACAGATACGCAGTATTTT. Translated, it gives CARSSRTSDTDTQYF.

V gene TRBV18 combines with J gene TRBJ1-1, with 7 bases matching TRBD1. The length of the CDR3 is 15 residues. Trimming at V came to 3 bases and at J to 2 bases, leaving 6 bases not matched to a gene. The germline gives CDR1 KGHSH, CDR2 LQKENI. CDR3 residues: CASSPIPGGNTEAFF. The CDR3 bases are TGTGCCAGCTCACCTATCCCAGGGGGTAACACTGAAGCTTTCTTT.

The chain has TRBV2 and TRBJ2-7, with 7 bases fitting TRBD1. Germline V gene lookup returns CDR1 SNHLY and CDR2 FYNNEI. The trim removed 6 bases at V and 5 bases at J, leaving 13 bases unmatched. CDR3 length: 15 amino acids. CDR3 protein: CASRNTGQLSHEQYF. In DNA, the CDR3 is TGTGCCAGCAGAAACACGGGACAGCTAAGCCACGAGCAGTACTTC.

The CDR3, as DNA: TGTGCCTCCGGGACAGGACCAAACATTCAGTACTTC. Translated, it gives CASGTGPNIQYF. The gene calls are TRBV30 and TRBJ2-4; 8 bases are shared with TRBD1. Germline V lookup: CDR1 GTSNPN, CDR2 SVGIG (reference sequence). Trimming removed 7 bases from V and 6 bases from J; junction bases left unmatched: 5. The CDR3 has 12 amino acids.

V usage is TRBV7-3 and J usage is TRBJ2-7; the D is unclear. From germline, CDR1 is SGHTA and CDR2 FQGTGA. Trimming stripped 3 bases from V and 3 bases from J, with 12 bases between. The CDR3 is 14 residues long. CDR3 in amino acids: CASSFSGGNYEQYF. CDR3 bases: TGTGCCAGCAGCTTCTCCGGTGGGAACTACGAGCAGTACTTC.

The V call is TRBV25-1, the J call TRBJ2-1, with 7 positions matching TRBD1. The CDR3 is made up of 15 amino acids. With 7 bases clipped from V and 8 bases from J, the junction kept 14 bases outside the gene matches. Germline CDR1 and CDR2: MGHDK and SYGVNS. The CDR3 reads CASTRQGYGEHEQFF. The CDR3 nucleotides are TGTGCCAGCACCAGACAGGGCTACGGTGAGCATGAGCAGTTCTTC.

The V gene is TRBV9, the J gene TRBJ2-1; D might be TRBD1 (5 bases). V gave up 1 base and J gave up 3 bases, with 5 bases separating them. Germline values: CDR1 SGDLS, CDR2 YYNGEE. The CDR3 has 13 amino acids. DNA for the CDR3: TGTGCCAGCAGCGTACAGGGCTACAATGAGCAGTTCTTC. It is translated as CASSVQGYNEQFF.

CDR3 region: CSVSRQAKETQYF. CDR3 nucleotides: TGCAGCGTTTCCCGACAGGCTAAAGAGACCCAGTACTTC. The gene calls are TRBV29-1 and TRBJ2-5, with TRBD1 as a possible D gene (6 bases). The CDR3 has 13 residues. V dropped 5 bases and J dropped 3 bases, with 13 bases sitting between them. The V gene's germline CDR1 is SQVTM and CDR2 ANQGSEA.

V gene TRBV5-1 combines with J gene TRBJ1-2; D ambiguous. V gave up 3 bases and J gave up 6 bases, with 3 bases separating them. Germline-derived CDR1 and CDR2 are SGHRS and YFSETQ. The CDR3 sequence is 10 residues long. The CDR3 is CASSWDGYTF. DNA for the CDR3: TGCGCCAGCAGCTGGGATGGCTACACCTTC.

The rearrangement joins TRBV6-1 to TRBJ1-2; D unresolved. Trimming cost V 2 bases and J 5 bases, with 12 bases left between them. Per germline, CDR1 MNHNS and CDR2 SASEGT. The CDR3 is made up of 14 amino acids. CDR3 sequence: CASSELGSQYGYTF. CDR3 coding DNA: TGTGCCAGCAGTGAACTCGGATCCCAATATGGCTACACCTTC.

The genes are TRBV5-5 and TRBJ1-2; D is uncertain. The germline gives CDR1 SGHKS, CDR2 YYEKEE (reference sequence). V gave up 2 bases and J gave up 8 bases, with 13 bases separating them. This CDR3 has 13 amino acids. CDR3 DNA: TGTGCCAGCAGCTTCTTCGGGCAGGAAGGCTACACCTTC. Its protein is CASSFFGQEGYTF.